The T cell receptor (beta chain) described here comes from a study of blood T cell repertoires in COVID-19. Measured with immunoSEQ multiplex PCR; TCRdb has only the in-frame clones, and not every one. The sample lists about 350,000 clones; roughly 90% were seen once. This clone was seen once. This CDR3 contains 12 residues. Looked up from germline, CDR1 is LNHNV and CDR2 is YYDKDF (reference sequence). Trimming left V 5 bases short and J 8 bases short, with 11 bases between. This clonotype was sampled from a woman in her twenties or thirties who had been exposed to COVID-19. The chain recombines TRBV15 with TRBJ2-3; perhaps TRBD2 as D (6 bases). What was sequenced was PBMCs or T cells enriched from blood (not recorded which). CDR3 sequence (DNA): TGTGCCACCAGCTCCTTGGGGGGTACGCAGTATTTT. This codes for CATSSLGGTQYF.